These T cell receptor beta chains were read from a single sample in a study of T cells after yellow fever vaccination. Via MiXCR, TCRdb re-called the 5' RACE reads, giving one row per CDR3 protein. The repertoire holds a few hundred thousand distinct CDR3 sequences, with 3.5% to 4.5% as singletons. The material was PBMCs, obtained 5 days after the yellow fever booster vaccination. The receptors were gathered from a man between 18 and 35 years old who received the YFV17D yellow fever vaccine. Both conserved end residues are trimmed from each CDR3.

v_call: TRBV7-6; cdr3_aa: ASSLETRMTTNEKLF
v_call: TRBV4-2; cdr3_aa: ASSPSGTSSYEQY
v_call: TRBV6-2/TRBV6-3; cdr3_aa: ASNPGGANYNEQF
v_call: TRBV5-1; cdr3_aa: ASNRQTGKVPDTQY
v_call: TRBV10-3; cdr3_aa: AISEKGQGLKTQY
v_call: TRBV5-1; cdr3_aa: ASSLGTLAGFVADTQY
v_call: TRBV14; cdr3_aa: ASSPTGLSYNEQF
v_call: TRBV20-1; cdr3_aa: SASTIAAGYQETQY
v_call: TRBV3-1; cdr3_aa: ASSQAGTSGGPVTDTQY
v_call: TRBV4-1; cdr3_aa: ASSPTGGSSYEQY
v_call: TRBV6-6; cdr3_aa: ASREDGNYGYT
v_call: TRBV29-1; cdr3_aa: SVDPPSGGAVNEQF
v_call: TRBV20-1; cdr3_aa: SAKLAGDTDTQY
v_call: TRBV4-2; cdr3_aa: ASSQERAGSYEQY
v_call: TRBV6-1; cdr3_aa: ASSDNRDINQPQH
v_call: TRBV5-4; cdr3_aa: ASSTTGTGMNTEAF
v_call: TRBV29-1; cdr3_aa: SVEYYIGARRSYT
v_call: TRBV7-9; cdr3_aa: ASSSGLAYEQY
v_call: TRBV5-4; cdr3_aa: ASRPLPGTEAF
v_call: TRBV4-3; cdr3_aa: ASSQGSGANQPQH
v_call: TRBV20-1; cdr3_aa: SARETGELNEQF
v_call: TRBV4-1; cdr3_aa: ASSQGQGGYNEQF
v_call: TRBV7-8; cdr3_aa: ASSLVYWDRVSDTQY
v_call: TRBV3-1; cdr3_aa: ASSQEKGLSYEQY
v_call: TRBV5-1; cdr3_aa: ASSSSATGVVYEQY
v_call: TRBV10-1; cdr3_aa: ASSESRGFTDTQY
v_call: TRBV4-2; cdr3_aa: ASSQEARGNEQF
v_call: TRBV7-8; cdr3_aa: ASSARNRVVAKNIQY
v_call: TRBV15; cdr3_aa: ATSRAPSGGGDTQY
v_call: TRBV11-2; cdr3_aa: ASRTLTGRTNYGYT
v_call: TRBV7-9; cdr3_aa: ASSLAYRGGHTEAF
v_call: TRBV28; cdr3_aa: ASSLGQGAYSPLH
v_call: TRBV20-1; cdr3_aa: SASDPQPSTDTQY
v_call: TRBV11-1; cdr3_aa: ASSLTSGGAWNTQY
v_call: TRBV2; cdr3_aa: ASSEGATNTGELF
v_call: TRBV10-3; cdr3_aa: AISDSKQGGNEQY
v_call: TRBV9; cdr3_aa: ASSVQRWGTDTQY
v_call: TRBV5-6; cdr3_aa: ASSETGTGANYGYT
v_call: TRBV4-2; cdr3_aa: ASSQAMTGDNQPQH
v_call: TRBV7-3; cdr3_aa: ASSWRMPGQGNGYT
v_call: TRBV5-5; cdr3_aa: ASSSWQGAYNEQF
v_call: TRBV12-3/TRBV12-4; cdr3_aa: ASSSPSGGRSYNEQF
v_call: TRBV7-9; cdr3_aa: ASSRDDSNQPQH
v_call: TRBV9; cdr3_aa: ASSVPVIGGTDEQF
v_call: TRBV6-5; cdr3_aa: ASRTRLAGGLFTDTQY
v_call: TRBV6-5; cdr3_aa: ASTQGGSTGELF
v_call: TRBV7-2; cdr3_aa: ASSLRLAGGEQF
v_call: TRBV6-5; cdr3_aa: ASSTTGGAPYEQY
v_call: TRBV12-3/TRBV12-4; cdr3_aa: ASRRNLGGRGSPLH
v_call: TRBV20-1; cdr3_aa: SARDPAPYEQY
v_call: TRBV6-2/TRBV6-3; cdr3_aa: ASSYSRTSKTQY
v_call: TRBV4-3; cdr3_aa: ASSPWAGNTEAF
v_call: TRBV5-1; cdr3_aa: ASSLAQERSPLH
v_call: TRBV7-9; cdr3_aa: ASSLNQKLF
v_call: TRBV30; cdr3_aa: AWSGVYEQY
v_call: TRBV2; cdr3_aa: ASIWEQIGYEQY
v_call: TRBV24-1; cdr3_aa: ATSEGTRTTDTQY
v_call: TRBV5-5; cdr3_aa: ASSPRRDFFGNEQF
v_call: TRBV30; cdr3_aa: AWSPGGGYEQY
v_call: TRBV7-9; cdr3_aa: ASFSIGSSYNEQF